The sequence of this T cell receptor beta chain was determined in a study of cytomegalovirus exposure and HLA in healthy donors. Amplification used 60 Vbeta primers and 13 Jbeta primers. Only in-frame clones appear in the TCRdb table, and some are missing; sequencing was by immunoSEQ multiplex PCR. The sample yields around 150,000 clones, roughly four fifths seen once. Germline CDR1 is MNHNS and CDR2 is SASEGT. Trimming at V came to 5 bases and at J to 3 bases, leaving 4 bases not matched to a gene. The CDR3 runs to 14 residues. The V gene is TRBV6-1, the J gene TRBJ2-3; 8 bases fit TRBD2. This receptor was taken from a girl aged 2 to 10 in good health and CMV-seropositive. The sequencing input was PBMCs. The CDR3 nucleotides are TGTGCCAGCAGTAGGGGACTAGTAACAGATACGCAGTATTTT. Its protein product is CASSRGLVTDTQYF.